The T cell receptor (beta chain) under discussion was sequenced for a study of blood T cell repertoires in COVID-19. Trimming stripped 2 bases from V and 1 base from J, with 10 bases between. CDR3 length: 15 amino acids. Germline lookup yields CDR1 MNHEY and CDR2 SVGEGT. As processed by the authors: The assay estimated nucleated cells by amplifying reference gene primers. Clones were read by immunoSEQ multiplex PCR, and TCRdb kept only the in-frame ones, dropping some. V, J and clone size derive from that table, while D and trimming were established from the DNA sequence. Seen here are a few hundred thousand clones, around four fifths observed once, and the top ten hold 4.1%.

The chain carries TRBV6-2 or TRBV6-3 and TRBJ2-3, with a tentative D call TRBD2 (6 bases). The sequence came from a young man with acute COVID-19. The sample comprised PBMCs or T cells enriched from blood (not recorded which). The CDR3 coding sequence is TGTGCCAGCAGTTACGCGGGGCGGGGCACAGATACGCAGTATTTT. The encoded protein is CASSYAGRGTDTQYF.